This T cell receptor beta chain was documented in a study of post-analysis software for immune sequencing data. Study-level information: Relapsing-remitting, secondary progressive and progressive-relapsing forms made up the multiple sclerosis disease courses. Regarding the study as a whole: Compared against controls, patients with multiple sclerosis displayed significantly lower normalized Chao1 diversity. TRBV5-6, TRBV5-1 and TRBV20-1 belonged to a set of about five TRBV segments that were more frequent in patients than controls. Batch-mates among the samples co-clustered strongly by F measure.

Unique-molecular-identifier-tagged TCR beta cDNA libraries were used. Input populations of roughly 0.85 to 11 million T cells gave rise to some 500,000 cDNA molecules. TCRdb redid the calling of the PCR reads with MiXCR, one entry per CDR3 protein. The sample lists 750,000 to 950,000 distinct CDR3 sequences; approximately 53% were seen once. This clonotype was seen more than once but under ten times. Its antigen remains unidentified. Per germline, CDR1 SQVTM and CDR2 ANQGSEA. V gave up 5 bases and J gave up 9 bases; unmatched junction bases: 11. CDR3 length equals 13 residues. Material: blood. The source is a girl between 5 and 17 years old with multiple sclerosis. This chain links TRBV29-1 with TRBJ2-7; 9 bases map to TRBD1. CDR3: CSVTGTGPLGQYF. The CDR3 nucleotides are TGCAGCGTTACCGGGACAGGGCCCCTAGGGCAGTACTTC.